This TCR beta chain stems from a study of shared T cell receptors in the human thymus (dated by TCRdb to the early 2020s). For context, the study as a whole: The study examined how self-reactive, shared T-cell receptor alpha chains are generated in the human thymus.

The method was the immunoSEQ multiplex PCR assay. Imported from immuneACCESS, the table was reduced by TCRdb to in-frame sequences with V and J called. These copies leave out some clones; in studies compared against another copy, an unresolved V gene accounts for under half, and the cause of the remainder is not known. Counted in this sample were about 380,000 clones; approximately 95% of them appeared once. The ten largest clonotypes hold roughly 0.02% of the sample. Points on this clone: Its antigen specificity is not known. There are no base qualities to consult, and no much larger clone falls within one base.

According to the germline V gene, CDR1 reads MDHEN and CDR2 reads SYDVKM. A distance of 22 bases separates the germline ends of V and J, which lose 4 bases and 9 bases respectively. From the cysteine up to the phenylalanine, the CDR3 has a length of 15 residues. Only the CDR3 DNA stays, 45 bases, in frame from base 1. This receptor chain uses TRBV28 and TRBJ2-7, with the D call perhaps TRBD1 or TRBD2, each one matching 6 bases. Sequenced: thymocytes. This clonotype was obtained from a human donor. The base sequence is TGTGCCAGCAGTTCTGCCCAGGGCGGGACACCCCCGCAGTACTTC. It is translated as CASSSAQGGTPPQYF.